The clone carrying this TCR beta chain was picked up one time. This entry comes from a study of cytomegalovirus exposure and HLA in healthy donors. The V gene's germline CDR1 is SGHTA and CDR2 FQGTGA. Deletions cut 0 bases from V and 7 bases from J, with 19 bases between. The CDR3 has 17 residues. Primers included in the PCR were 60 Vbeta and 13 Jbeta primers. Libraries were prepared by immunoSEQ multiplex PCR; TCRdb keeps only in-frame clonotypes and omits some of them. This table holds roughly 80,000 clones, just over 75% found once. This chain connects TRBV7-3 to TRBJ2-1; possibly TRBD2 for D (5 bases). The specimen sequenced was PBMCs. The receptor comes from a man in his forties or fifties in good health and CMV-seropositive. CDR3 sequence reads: CASSLTAARTSGNEQFF. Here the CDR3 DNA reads TGTGCCAGCAGCTTAACGGCCGCCAGAACTAGTGGGAATGAGCAGTTCTTC.